This T cell receptor (beta chain) was sequenced during a study of cytomegalovirus exposure and HLA in healthy donors. A word on this clone: The antigen is undetermined.

Germline V lookup: CDR1 GTSNPN, CDR2 SVGIG (reference sequence). The germline V and J ends were trimmed by 4 bases and 7 bases, with 14 bases remaining between them. The CDR3 covers 12 residues. In the PCR, 60 Vbeta and 13 Jbeta primers were used. In the source study's methods: Per a later analysis, the number of unique TCR beta chains was roughly 80 million, of which around 9.9 million were shared. TCRdb keeps only in-frame clones here, not all; method: immunoSEQ multiplex PCR. For V, J and clone size, that table is used; D and trimming come from the DNA. The sample gives under 200,000 clones, roughly 85% of which show up once; more than 8% is in the top ten. Points from the study as a whole: It was around 160 TCR beta chains that were listed as cytomegalovirus-associated. What TCR beta sequences reportedly achieved was accurate prediction of HLA-A and HLA-B alleles in most subjects.

This receptor was obtained from a male donor in good health and CMV-seropositive. The genes are TRBV30 and TRBJ2-7; the D gene is possibly TRBD2 (6 bases). The sample comprised PBMCs. CDR3 coding DNA: TGTGCCTGGACCAAGGACTACCTAGAGCAGTACTTC. It codes for CAWTKDYLEQYF. The full variable domain, its missing parts supplied by reference TRBV30 and TRBJ2-7, is SQTIHQWPATLVQPVGSPLSLECTVEGTSNPNLYWYRQAAGRGLQLLFYSVGIGQISSEVPQNLSASRPQDRQFILSSKKLLLSDSGFYLCAWTKDYLEQYFGPGTRLTVT.